This T cell receptor (beta chain) came from a study of quantifying T cell responses using KT2 cells. About the study: TCR alpha and beta constant-region primers primed reverse transcription of RNA.

Each cDNA got a UMI-containing oligo ligated at its 3' end. The first PCR ran roughly 4 cycles with an equimolar RC1.1 and RC1.2 beta primer mix. TCRdb itself ran the UMI-ligation and nested PCR reads through MiXCR, one entry per CDR3 protein. Here the sample spans fewer than 45,000 distinct CDR3 sequences, about 15% being singletons. Notes on the study in general: Even the lowest spike-in, about one KT2 cell per 100,000 PBMC, yielded detectable KT2 sequences.

Between the trimmed V and J ends, which lost 4 bases and 0 bases, there was a span of 12 bases. This CDR3 is built from 15 residues. Germline V CDR1 and CDR2: SGHTA, FQGNSA. Fixed numbers of PBMC received varying amounts of KT2 cells. This clonotype has just a few counts. Its target is not known. The origin of this receptor is a human donor. The sequenced sample consisted of PBMCs spiked with cells of the T cell clone KT2. The gene calls are TRBV7-2 and TRBJ1-1, with D possibly being TRBD1 (5 bases). CDR3 coding DNA: TGTGCCAGCAGCTCCGGGACTCTGTTGAACACTGAAGCTTTCTTT. Encoded protein: CASSSGTLLNTEAFF.